The 6 T cell receptor beta chains below were found in one sample sequenced in a study of blood T cell repertoires in COVID-19. The method was immunoSEQ multiplex PCR; TCRdb's version includes in-frame clones alone and lacks a portion of them. The repertoire consists of about 120,000 clones, with roughly 89% occurring once and the leading ten covering about 4.7%. Sequencing input: peripheral blood. The receptor source for this set is a man in his forties with acute or convalescent COVID-19.

The chain links TRBV7-2 to TRBJ2-3; 11 nucleotides agree with TRBD2. The junction had 6 bases not matched to a gene; V was cut back by 2 bases and J by 5 bases. CDR3 length: 16 residues. Germline assignment: CDR1 SGHTA and CDR2 FQGNSA. CDR3: CASSLRLAGGKDTQYF. In DNA form, the CDR3 reads TGTGCCAGCAGCTTAAGGCTAGCGGGAGGTAAAGATACGCAGTATTTT.

As regards this clone: One end of the junction is discordant with germline, which a read error may explain. The chain couples TRBV18 to TRBJ1-1; no reliable D call. The CDR3 is 15 amino acids. Germline V gene data show CDR1 as KGHSH and CDR2 as LQKENI. The CDR3 loop is CASSRELSGRTEVFF. The CDR3 bases are TGTGCCAGCTCACGCGAGCTCTCCGGACGGACTGAAGTTTTCTTT.

This clone came up once. The chain recombines TRBV19 with TRBJ1-5, with 7 nucleotides matching TRBD1. The CDR3 is 14 amino acids. The trim removed 2 bases at V and 7 bases at J, leaving 5 bases unmatched. Germline CDR1 and CDR2: LNHDA and SQIVND (reference sequence). The CDR3 sequence is CASSISTGEQPQHF. The CDR3 DNA is TGTGCCAGTAGTATAAGTACAGGGGAACAGCCCCAGCATTTT.

The chain is built from TRBV11-2 and TRBJ2-5, with TRBD1 matching 9 bases. The V and J ends lost 5 bases and 5 bases, in that order; junction bases with no gene match: 6. There are 14 residues in the CDR3. Germline CDR1 reads SGHAT; CDR2 reads FQNNGV. CDR3 sequence: CASSHGQGSETQYF. The CDR3 nucleotides are TGTGCCAGCAGCCACGGACAGGGGTCGGAGACCCAGTACTTC.

This clone was observed a single time. V usage is TRBV19 and J usage is TRBJ2-5, with a weak D call TRBD2 (5 bases). Germline CDR1 reads LNHDA; CDR2 reads SQIVND (reference sequence). V was shortened by 1 base and J by 0 bases, with 9 bases between the two germline ends. The CDR3 sequence is 15 residues long. The CDR3 here is CASSIGTSNQETQYF. The DNA for the CDR3 is TGTGCCAGTAGTATAGGGACTTCTAACCAAGAGACCCAGTACTTC.

The chain joins TRBV2 to TRBJ1-1; 10 positions match TRBD1. J was trimmed by 8 bases and V by 6 bases; bases with no gene match: 12. The CDR3 loop spans 15 amino acids. Per germline, CDR1 SNHLY and CDR2 FYNNEI. The CDR3 DNA is TGTGCCAGCAGCCTTTTACCGGGACAGGGGTCAGAAGCTTTCTTT. Amino acid sequence: CASSLLPGQGSEAFF.